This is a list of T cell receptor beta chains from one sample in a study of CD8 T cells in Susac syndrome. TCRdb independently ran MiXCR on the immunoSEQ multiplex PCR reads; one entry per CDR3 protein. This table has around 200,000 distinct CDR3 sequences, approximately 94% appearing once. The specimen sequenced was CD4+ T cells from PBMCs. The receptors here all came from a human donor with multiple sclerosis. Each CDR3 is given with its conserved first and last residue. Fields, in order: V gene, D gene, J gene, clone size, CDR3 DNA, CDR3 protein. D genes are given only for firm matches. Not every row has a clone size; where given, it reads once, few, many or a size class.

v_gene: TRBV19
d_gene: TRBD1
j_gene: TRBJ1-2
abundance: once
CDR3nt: TGTGCCAGTAGTATGCGACAGGGCTCTGGCTACACCTTC
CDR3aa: CASSMRQGSGYTF

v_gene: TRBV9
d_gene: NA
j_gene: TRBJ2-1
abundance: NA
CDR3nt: TGTGCCAGCAGCGTAGGAAGTGGGCCGAACAATGAGCAGTTCTTC
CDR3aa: CASSVGSGPNNEQFF

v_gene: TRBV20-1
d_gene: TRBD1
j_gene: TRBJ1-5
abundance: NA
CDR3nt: TGCAGTGCTAGAGTCGGGACAGGTCGCGGAGCTAGCAATCAGCCCCAGCATTTT
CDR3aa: CSARVGTGRGASNQPQHF

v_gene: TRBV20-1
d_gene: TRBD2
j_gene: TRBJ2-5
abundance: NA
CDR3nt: TGCAGTGCTAGAGCGGGGGTGCGGGGGTCGCAAGAGACCCAGTACTTC
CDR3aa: CSARAGVRGSQETQYF

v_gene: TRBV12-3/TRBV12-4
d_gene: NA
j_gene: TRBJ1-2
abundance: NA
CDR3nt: TGTGCCAGCACACAAAACTATGGCTACACCTTC
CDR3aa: CASTQNYGYTF

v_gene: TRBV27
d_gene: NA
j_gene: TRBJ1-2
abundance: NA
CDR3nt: TGTGCCAGCAGTGCGGGACACAACTATGGCTACACCTTC
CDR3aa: CASSAGHNYGYTF

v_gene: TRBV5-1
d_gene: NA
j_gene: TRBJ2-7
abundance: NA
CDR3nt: TGCGCCAGCAGCTTGTCGCCAGGGGAGAGGCAGTACTTC
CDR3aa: CASSLSPGERQYF

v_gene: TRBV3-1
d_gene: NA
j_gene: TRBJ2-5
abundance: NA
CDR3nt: TGTGCCAGCAGCGGATTGACAGCCACGGACTCGGAGTCCCAGTACTTC
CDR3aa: CASSGLTATDSESQYF

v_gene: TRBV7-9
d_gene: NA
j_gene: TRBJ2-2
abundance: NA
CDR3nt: TGTGCCACCAGACCAGCGGAGGGCACCGGGGAGCTGTTTTTT
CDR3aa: CATRPAEGTGELFF

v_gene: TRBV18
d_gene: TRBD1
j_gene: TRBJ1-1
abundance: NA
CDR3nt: TGTGCCAGCTCAAGGGGGCGGGGCACAACTGAAGCTTTCTTT
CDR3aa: CASSRGRGTTEAFF

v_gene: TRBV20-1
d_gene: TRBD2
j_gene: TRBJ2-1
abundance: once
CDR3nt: TGCAGTGCTAGAGGACTAGCGGGGGTCTACAATGAGCAGTTCTTC
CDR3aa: CSARGLAGVYNEQFF

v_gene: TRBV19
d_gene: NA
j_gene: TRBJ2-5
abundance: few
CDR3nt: TGTGCCAGTAGTCTTACAGGAGGAGAGACCCAGTACTTC
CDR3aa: CASSLTGGETQYF

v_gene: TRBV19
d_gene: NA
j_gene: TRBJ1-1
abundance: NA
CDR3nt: TGTGCCAGTAGTAGGTGGGGAGTTGACACTGAAGCTTTCTTT
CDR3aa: CASSRWGVDTEAFF

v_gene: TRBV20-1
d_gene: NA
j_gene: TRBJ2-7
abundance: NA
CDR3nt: TGCAGTGCTAGAGAGGTCCTCCTCTACGAGCAGTACTTC
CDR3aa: CSAREVLLYEQYF

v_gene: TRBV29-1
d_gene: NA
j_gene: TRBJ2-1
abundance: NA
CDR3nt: TGCAGCGTTGAAGATCGGGCACTGTATAATGAGCAGTTCTTC
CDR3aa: CSVEDRALYNEQFF

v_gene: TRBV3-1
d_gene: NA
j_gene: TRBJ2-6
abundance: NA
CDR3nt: TGTGCCAGCAGCCAACACCCCTTACAGAGCTCTGGGGCCAACGTCCTGACTTTC
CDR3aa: CASSQHPLQSSGANVLTF

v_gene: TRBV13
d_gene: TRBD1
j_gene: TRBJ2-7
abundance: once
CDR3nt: TGTGCCAGCAGCGCCGGGACAGGGAACACCTACGAGCAGTACTTC
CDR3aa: CASSAGTGNTYEQYF

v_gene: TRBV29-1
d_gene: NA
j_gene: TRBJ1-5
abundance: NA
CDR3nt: TGCAGCGTCTCCCGTTCGGCAAATCAGCCCCAGCATTTT
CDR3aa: CSVSRSANQPQHF

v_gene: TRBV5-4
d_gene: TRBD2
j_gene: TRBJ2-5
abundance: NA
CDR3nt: TGTGCCAGCAGCTATGGACTAGCGGGGCAAGAGACCCAGTACTTC
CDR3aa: CASSYGLAGQETQYF

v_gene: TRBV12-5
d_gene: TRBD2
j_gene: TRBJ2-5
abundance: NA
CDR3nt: TGTGCTAGTGGTCCTGGACTAGCAGTGGGAGAGACCCAGTACTTC
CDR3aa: CASGPGLAVGETQYF

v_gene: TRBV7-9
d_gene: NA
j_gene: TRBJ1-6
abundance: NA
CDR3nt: TGTGCCAGCAGCTTAGACGGCAGTGGTTCACCCCTCCACTTT
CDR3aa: CASSLDGSGSPLHF

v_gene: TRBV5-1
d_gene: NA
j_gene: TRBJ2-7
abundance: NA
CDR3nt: TGCGCCAGCAGCTTGGCCAGGGCAGCCTACGAGCAGTACTTC
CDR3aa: CASSLARAAYEQYF

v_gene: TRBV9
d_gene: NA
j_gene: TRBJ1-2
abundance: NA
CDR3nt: TGTGCCAGCAGCGTAGAAACAGGGAACTATGGCTACACCTTC
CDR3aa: CASSVETGNYGYTF

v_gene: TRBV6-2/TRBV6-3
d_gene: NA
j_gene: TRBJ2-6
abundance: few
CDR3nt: TGTGCCAGCAGCCTCTGGGGCTCTGGGGCCAACGTCCTGACTTTC
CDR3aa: CASSLWGSGANVLTF

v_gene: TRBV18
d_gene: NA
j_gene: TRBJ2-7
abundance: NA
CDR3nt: TGTGCCAGCTCACGGGGGGCACAAACCTACGAGCAGTACTTC
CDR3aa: CASSRGAQTYEQYF

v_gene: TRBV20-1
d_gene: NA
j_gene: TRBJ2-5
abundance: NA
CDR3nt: TGCAGTGCTCCACCCCCTTCGGGTCTCCAAGAGACCCAGTACTTC
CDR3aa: CSAPPPSGLQETQYF

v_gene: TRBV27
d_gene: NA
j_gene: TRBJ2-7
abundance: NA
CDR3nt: TGTGCCAGCAGTTTTCGGGGAATCTCCTACGAGCAGTACTTC
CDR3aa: CASSFRGISYEQYF

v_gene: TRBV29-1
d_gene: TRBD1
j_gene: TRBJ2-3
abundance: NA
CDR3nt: TGCAGCGTTCGGGACAGGGGGCTTTCAGATACGCAGTATTTT
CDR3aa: CSVRDRGLSDTQYF

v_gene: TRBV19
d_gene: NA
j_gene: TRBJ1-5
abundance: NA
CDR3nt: TGTGCCAGTAGTATAGTGGAGGCACAGCCCCAGCATTTT
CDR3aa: CASSIVEAQPQHF

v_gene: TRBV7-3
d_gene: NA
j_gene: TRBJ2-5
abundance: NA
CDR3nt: TGTGCCAGCAGCCCCTGGGGTAAAGAGACCCAGTACTTC
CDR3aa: CASSPWGKETQYF

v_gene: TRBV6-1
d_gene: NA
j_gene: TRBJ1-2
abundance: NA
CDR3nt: TGTGCCAGCAGTGAAAGGGCCTTTTCGGGCACCGGCCCCCACAACTATGGCTACACCTTC
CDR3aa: CASSERAFSGTGPHNYGYTF

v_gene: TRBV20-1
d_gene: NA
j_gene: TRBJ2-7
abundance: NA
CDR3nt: TGCAGTGCTAGTCTGGGATACGAGCAGTACTTC
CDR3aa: CSASLGYEQYF

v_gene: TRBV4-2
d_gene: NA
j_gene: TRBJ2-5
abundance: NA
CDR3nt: TGTGCCAGCAGCCAAGAGTATCGGAGGGGGGGCAAAGAGACCCAGTACTTC
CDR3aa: CASSQEYRRGGKETQYF

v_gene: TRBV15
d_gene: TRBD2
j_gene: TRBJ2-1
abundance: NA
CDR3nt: TGTGCCACCACTCCGGGACTAGCGGCTAACAATGAGCAGTTCTTC
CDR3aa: CATTPGLAANNEQFF

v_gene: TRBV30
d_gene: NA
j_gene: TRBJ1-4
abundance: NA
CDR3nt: TGTGCCTGGAGTCCCCTCAAGGGGCAGGTTGAAAAACTGTTTTTT
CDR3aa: CAWSPLKGQVEKLFF

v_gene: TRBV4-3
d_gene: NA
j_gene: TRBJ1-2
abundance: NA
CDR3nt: TGCGCCAGCAGCCAAGCCCGGTCGTCTGGCTACACCTTC
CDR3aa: CASSQARSSGYTF

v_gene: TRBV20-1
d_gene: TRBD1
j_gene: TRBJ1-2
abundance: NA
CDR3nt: TGCAGTGCTAGAGCCCGACAGGGTAACTATGGCTACACCTTC
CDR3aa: CSARARQGNYGYTF

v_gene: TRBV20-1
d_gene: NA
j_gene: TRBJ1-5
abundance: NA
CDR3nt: TGCAGTGCTTCGCCCGGGACATTCAGCAATCAGCCCCAGCATTTT
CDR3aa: CSASPGTFSNQPQHF

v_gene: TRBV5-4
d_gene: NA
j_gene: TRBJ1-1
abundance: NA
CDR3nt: TGTGCCAGCAGCTTGTGGGTAGGGGGATCCACTGAAGCTTTCTTT
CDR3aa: CASSLWVGGSTEAFF

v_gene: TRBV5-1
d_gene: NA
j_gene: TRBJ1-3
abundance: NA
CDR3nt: TGCGCCAGCAGCTTGGCGGGGCCACTCTCTGGAAACACCATATATTTT
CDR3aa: CASSLAGPLSGNTIYF

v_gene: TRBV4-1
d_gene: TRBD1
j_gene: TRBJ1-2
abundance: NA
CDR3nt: TGCGCCAGCAGCCACCTGGGACAGGGGGACTATGGCTACACCTTC
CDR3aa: CASSHLGQGDYGYTF

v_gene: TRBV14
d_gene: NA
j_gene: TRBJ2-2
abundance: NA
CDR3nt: TGTGCCAGCAGCCTACTACGGTCGACCGGGGAGCTGTTTTTT
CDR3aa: CASSLLRSTGELFF

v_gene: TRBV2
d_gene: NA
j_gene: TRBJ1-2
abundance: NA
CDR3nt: TGTGCCAGCAGTGGTTCGGGACACTACATCTTC
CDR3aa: CASSGSGHYIF

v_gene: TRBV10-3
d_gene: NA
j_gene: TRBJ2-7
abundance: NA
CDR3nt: TGTGCCACCAGCGGGCAGGGGACCTACGAGCAGTACTTC
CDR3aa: CATSGQGTYEQYF

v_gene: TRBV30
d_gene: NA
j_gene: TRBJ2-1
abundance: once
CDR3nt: TGTGCACGGACTAACGGGTCGTACAATGAGCAGTTCTTC
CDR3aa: CARTNGSYNEQFF

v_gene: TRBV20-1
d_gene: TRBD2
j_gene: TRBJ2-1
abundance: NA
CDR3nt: TGCAGTGCTAGAGTGGGGACTAGCGGCTACAATGAGCAGTTCTTC
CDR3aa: CSARVGTSGYNEQFF

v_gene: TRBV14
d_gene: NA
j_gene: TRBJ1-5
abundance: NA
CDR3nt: TGTGCCAGCAGCCGGGCCGGTGGATGGCCCCAGCATTTT
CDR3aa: CASSRAGGWPQHF

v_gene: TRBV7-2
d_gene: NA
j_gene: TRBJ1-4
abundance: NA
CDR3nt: TGTGCCAGCAGCTTGGGCATGGTGACTAATGAAAAACTGTTTTTT
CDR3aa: CASSLGMVTNEKLFF

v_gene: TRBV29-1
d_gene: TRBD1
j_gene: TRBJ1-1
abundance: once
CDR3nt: TGCAGCGTTGAAATGAGGGTGCGGACAGGGTACCTGAACACTGAAGCTTTCTTT
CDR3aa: CSVEMRVRTGYLNTEAFF

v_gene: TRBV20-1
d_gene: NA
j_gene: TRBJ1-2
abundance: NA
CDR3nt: TGCAGTGCTAGGGGCGGATCTGGCTACACCTTC
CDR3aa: CSARGGSGYTF

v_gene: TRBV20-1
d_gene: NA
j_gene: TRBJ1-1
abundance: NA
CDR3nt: TGCAGTGCTAGAGATGATAAGGCCTGGGGGAACACTGAAGCTTTCTTT
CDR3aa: CSARDDKAWGNTEAFF

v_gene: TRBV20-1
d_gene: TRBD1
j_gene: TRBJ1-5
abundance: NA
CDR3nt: TGCAGTGCTAGGGAATTAGACGGACAGGGTGGGGTTTATAGCAATCAGCCCCAGCATTTT
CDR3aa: CSARELDGQGGVYSNQPQHF

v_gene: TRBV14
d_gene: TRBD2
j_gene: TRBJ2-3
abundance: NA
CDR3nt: TGTGCCAGCAGCCCGGGACTAGTTCATCGGGATACGCAGTATTTT
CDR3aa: CASSPGLVHRDTQYF

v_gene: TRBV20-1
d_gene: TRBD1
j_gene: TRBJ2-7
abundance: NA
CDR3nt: TGCAGTGCTATGACCGGGACAGGGGGCCTCAACGAGCAGTACTTC
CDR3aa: CSAMTGTGGLNEQYF

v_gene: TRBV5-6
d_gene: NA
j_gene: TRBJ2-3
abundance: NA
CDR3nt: TGTGCCAGCAGCCCCATAAATGCCGGGACAGATACGCAGTATTTT
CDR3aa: CASSPINAGTDTQYF

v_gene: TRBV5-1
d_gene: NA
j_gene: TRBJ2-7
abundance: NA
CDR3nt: TGCGCCAGCAGCTTAGGGGGATGGGGCAGGGCTGCTCCGGACGAGCAGTACTTC
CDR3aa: CASSLGGWGRAAPDEQYF

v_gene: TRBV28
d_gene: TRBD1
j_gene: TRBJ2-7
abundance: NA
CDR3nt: TGTGCCAGCACCGCAGGGACAGGGCGTTCGGACTTC
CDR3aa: CASTAGTGRSDF

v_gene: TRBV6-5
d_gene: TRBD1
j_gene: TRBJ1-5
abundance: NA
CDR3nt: TGTGCCAGCAGTCAAGGGACAGGGTACAATCAGCCCCAGCATTTT
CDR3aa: CASSQGTGYNQPQHF